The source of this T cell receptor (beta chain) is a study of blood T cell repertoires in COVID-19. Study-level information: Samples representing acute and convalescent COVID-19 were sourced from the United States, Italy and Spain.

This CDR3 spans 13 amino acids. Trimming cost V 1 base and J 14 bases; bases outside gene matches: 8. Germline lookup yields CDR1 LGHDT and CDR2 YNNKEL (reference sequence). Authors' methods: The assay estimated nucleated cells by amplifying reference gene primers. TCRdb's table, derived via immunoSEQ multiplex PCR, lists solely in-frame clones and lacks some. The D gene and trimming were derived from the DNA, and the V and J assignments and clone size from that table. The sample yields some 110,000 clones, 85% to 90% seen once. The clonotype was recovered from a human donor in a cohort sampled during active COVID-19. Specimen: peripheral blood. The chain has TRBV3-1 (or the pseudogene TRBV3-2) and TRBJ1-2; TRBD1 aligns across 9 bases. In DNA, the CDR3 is TGTGCCAGCAGCCAAGGGCCACAGGGGGCTCATACCTTC. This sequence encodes CASSQGPQGAHTF.